This T cell receptor beta chain was captured by sequencing in a study of response to subunit inactivated influenza vaccine (dated by TCRdb to 2016 to 2019). A note on the overall study: To follow how T cells responded to a trivalent subunit inactivated influenza vaccine, the researchers relied on deep quantitative profiling of the T cell receptor repertoire. What the study reported, not specific to this receptor: The authors proposed that each seasonal influenza vaccination may bring in only a limited number of new T cells.

Remarks on this clonotype: The specificity of this receptor is unknown. The sample holds no much larger clone one base away, and base qualities are not on file.

The trim is 3 bases for V and 6 bases for J, with a gap of 10 bases between the germline ends. From the germline V gene (reference sequence), CDR1 is GTSNPN and CDR2 is SVGIG. The CDR3 measures 12 amino acids from cysteine to phenylalanine. The entry retains the CDR3 DNA only, 36 bases that are in frame from base 1. To prepare the library, RT-PCR was applied. The reads were generated on an Illumina HiSeq 2500. The public reads were quality trimmed at Q25 with fastp and then assembled into clones with MiXCR by TCRdb, keeping productive beta chains. Each CDR3 protein gets just one entry, which takes the most common genes and DNA from the rows behind it. The sample records a few hundred thousand distinct CDR3 sequences, about 14% of which are singletons. The biggest ten clones account for 8.5% to 14% of the sample.

This specimen was PBMCs from blood, taken 11 to 12 days after vaccination. The source is a man aged 50 to 59 who received an inactivated influenza vaccine. Donor details come from another sample of the same person, matched by shared clones. The chain is assembled from TRBV30 and TRBJ2-3, with no confident D gene call. The DNA sequence is given as TGTGCCTGGAGGACGGAAGTGGATACGCAGTATTTT. This codes for CAWRTEVDTQYF.